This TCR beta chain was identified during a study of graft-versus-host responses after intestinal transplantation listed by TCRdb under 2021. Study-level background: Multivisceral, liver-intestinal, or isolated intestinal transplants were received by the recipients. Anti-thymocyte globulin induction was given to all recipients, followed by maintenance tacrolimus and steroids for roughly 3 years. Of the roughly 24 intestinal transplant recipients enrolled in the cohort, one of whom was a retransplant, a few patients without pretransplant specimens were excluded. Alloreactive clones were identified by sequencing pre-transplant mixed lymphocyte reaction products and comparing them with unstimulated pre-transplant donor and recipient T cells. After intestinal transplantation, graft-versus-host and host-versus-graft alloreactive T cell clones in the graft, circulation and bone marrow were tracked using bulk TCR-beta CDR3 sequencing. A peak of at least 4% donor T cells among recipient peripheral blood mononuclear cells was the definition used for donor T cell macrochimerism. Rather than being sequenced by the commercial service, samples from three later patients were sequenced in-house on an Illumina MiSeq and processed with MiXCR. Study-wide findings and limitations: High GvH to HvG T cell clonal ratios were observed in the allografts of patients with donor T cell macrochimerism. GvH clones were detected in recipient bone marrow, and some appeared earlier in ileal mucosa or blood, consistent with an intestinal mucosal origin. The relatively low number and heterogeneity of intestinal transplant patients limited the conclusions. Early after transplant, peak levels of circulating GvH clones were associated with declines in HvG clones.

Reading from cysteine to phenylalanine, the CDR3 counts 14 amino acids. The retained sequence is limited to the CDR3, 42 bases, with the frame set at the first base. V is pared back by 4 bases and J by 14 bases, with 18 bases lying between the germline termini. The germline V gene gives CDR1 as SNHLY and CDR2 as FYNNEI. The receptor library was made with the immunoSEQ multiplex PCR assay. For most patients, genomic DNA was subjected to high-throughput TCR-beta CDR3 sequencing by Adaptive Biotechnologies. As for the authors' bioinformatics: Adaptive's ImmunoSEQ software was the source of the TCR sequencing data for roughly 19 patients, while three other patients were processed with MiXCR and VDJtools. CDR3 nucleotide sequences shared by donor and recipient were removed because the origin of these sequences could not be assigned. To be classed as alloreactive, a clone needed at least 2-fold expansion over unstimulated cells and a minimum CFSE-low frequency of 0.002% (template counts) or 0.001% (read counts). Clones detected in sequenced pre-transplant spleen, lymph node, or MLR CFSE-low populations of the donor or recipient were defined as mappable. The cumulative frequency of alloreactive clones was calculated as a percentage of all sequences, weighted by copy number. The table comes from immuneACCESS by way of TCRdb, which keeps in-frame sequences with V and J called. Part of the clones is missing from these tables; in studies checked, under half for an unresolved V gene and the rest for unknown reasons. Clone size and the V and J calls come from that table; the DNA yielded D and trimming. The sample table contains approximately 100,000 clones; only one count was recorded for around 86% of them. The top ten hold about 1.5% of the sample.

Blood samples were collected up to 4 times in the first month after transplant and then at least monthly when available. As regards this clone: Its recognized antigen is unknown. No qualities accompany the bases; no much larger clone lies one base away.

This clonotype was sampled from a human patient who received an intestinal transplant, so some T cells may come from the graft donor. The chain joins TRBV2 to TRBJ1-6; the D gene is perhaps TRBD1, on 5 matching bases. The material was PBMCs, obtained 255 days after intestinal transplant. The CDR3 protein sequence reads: CASSADSTRLALHF. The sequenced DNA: TGTGCCAGCAGTGCTGACAGCACGAGGCTAGCCCTCCACTTT.